The next 10 T cell receptor beta chains were all read from a single sample in a study of OX40 agonist ivuxolimab in advanced cancers. This table comes from immunoSEQ multiplex PCR, and its TCRdb copy is limited to in-frame clones, with some not included. The table shows over 35,000 clones, with about 70% occurring only once. Sequencing was performed on CD4+ or CD8+ T cells sorted from blood, taken in a trial of the OX40 agonist ivuxolimab. The receptors shown here come from an adult with an advanced solid tumor such as melanoma, head and neck, liver or kidney cancer.

The chain employs TRBV23-1 and TRBJ1-1, with D possibly TRBD1 on 5 matching bases. TRBV23-1 is an open reading frame whose function is uncertain. V lost 0 bases and J 6 bases, leaving 11 bases between the germline ends. The CDR3 consists of 14 residues. The CDR3 spells CASSQSHGGAEAFF. CDR3 sequence (DNA): TGCGCCAGCAGTCAATCTCATGGGGGGGCTGAAGCTTTCTTT.

Written as DNA, the CDR3 is TGCGCCAGCAGGGAAAAGGGGGCCCCACAGAGCCTCACCTTC. The encoded protein is CASREKGAPQSLTF. This chain connects TRBV10-2 to TRBJ1-2; 7 nucleotides align to TRBD1. The germline gives CDR1 WSHSY, CDR2 SAAADI. V shed 6 bases and J 13 bases; nucleotides not matched to a gene: 17. This CDR3 has 14 residues.

This chain connects TRBV2 to TRBJ1-5, with D maybe TRBD1 (5 bases). This CDR3 has 14 residues. Germline V gives CDR1 SNHLY, CDR2 FYNNEI. V lost 3 bases and J 4 bases, leaving 10 bases between the germline ends. The CDR3 sequence: CASSDRDRNQPQHF. CDR3 sequence (DNA): TGTGCCAGCAGTGACAGGGATCGAAATCAGCCCCAGCATTTT.

This chain joins TRBV29-1 and TRBJ2-3; possible D gene TRBD2, 5 bases. Looked up from germline, CDR1 is SQVTM and CDR2 is ANQGSEA. This CDR3 comprises 13 residues. V lost 4 bases, J lost 1 base, and 9 bases lay in between. CDR3 sequence: CSVGRRGTDTQYF. CDR3 sequence (DNA): TGCAGCGTTGGCAGGCGGGGCACAGATACGCAGTATTTT.

J is TRBJ1-3 and V is TRBV30; maybe TRBD1 (5 bases). Germline CDR1 GTSNPN, CDR2 SVGIG (reference sequence). The CDR3 consists of 11 residues. Trimming pared 4 bases from V and 4 bases from J, leaving 5 bases between. The CDR3 coding sequence is TGTGCCTGGACAGGGGGAAACACCATATATTTT. Protein sequence: CAWTGGNTIYF.

The genes are TRBV5-4 and TRBJ1-2; D is undetermined. Germline V gene lookup returns CDR1 SGHNT and CDR2 YYREEE (reference sequence). V shed 0 bases and J shed 2 bases, with 8 bases lying between them. The CDR3 loop spans 14 amino acids. The CDR3 spells CASSLETINYGYTF. CDR3 DNA: TGTGCCAGCAGCTTGGAAACAATCAACTATGGCTACACCTTC.

The rearrangement links TRBV10-3 to TRBJ2-3; no definite D call. The CDR3 extends over 14 amino acids. V lost 4 bases and J lost 4, with 12 bases in between. Germline V gives CDR1 ENHRY, CDR2 SYGVKD. The CDR3 loop reads CAISGYGRADTQYF. The DNA for the CDR3 is TGTGCCATCAGTGGTTACGGTAGAGCAGATACGCAGTATTTT.

V usage is TRBV18 and J usage is TRBJ1-1; D unclear. The CDR3 loop spans 13 amino acids. V was trimmed by 3 bases and J by 1 base, leaving 6 bases between them. The V gene's germline CDR1 is KGHSH and CDR2 LQKENI. CDR3 protein: CASSPPTNTEAFF. As DNA, the CDR3 is TGTGCCAGCTCACCCCCCACGAACACTGAAGCTTTCTTT.

This clone has just one count. The V and J genes are TRBV5-1 and TRBJ2-7; 9 bases fit TRBD1. The V gene end was trimmed by 4 bases and the J gene end by 4 bases; junction bases not matched to a gene: 6. CDR1 and CDR2 from the germline V gene are SGHRS and YFSETQ. The CDR3 is made up of 14 amino acids. This CDR3 is CASSPGTGRYEQYF. The DNA for the CDR3 is TGCGCCAGCAGCCCGGGGACAGGGCGGTACGAGCAGTACTTC.

The genes are TRBV11-1 and TRBJ2-5; D gene uncertain. The CDR3 covers 12 residues. Germline V gene lookup returns CDR1 SGHAT and CDR2 FQDESV (reference sequence). V lost 1 base, J lost 4 bases, and 4 bases lay in between. The CDR3: CASSLDGETQYF. The CDR3 DNA reads TGTGCCAGCAGCTTAGATGGAGAGACCCAGTACTTC.